This T cell receptor (beta chain) was profiled in a study of T cell changes during pregnancy in multiple sclerosis. The repertoire was sequenced with immunoSEQ multiplex PCR; TCRdb's copy has only in-frame clones and lacks some. The sample contains approximately 20,000 clones, roughly 87% of which appear only once. The TCR comes from a female donor in good health, enrolled as a control in a pregnancy study. The sample here was CD8+ T cells from peripheral blood mononuclear cells, taken in the second trimester of pregnancy.

The CDR3 loop reads CASSLGGVSSSGNTIYF. CDR3 in DNA: TGTGCCAGCAGCTTAGGCGGGGTCTCGAGCTCTGGAAACACCATATATTTT. The chain uses TRBV13 and TRBJ1-3; D is undetermined. This CDR3 contains 17 residues. V was clipped by 0 bases and J by 0 bases, with 12 bases between them. CDR1 and CDR2 (germline): PRHDT, FYEKMQ (reference sequence).